A selection of T cell receptor beta chains follows, all from one sample in a study of blood T cells in healthy people across ages. TCRdb reprocessed the 5' RACE reads via MiXCR and lists one record per CDR3 protein. The profile shows 600,000 to 800,000 distinct CDR3 sequences, 21% of them singletons. Sequenced material: blood. The receptor source for this set is a man between 65 and 85 years old in good health. Each CDR3 is given with its conserved first and last residue. The order of the fields is D gene, V gene, J gene, clone size, CDR3 DNA, CDR3 protein. D genes are given only for firm matches. The listing skips clone size in some rows; elsewhere it reads once, few, many or a size class.

.,TRBV7-2,TRBJ1-6,few,TGTGCCAGCAGCTTAGGGGACCATGATCCCCTTTGGTCACCCCTCCACTTT,CASSLGDHDPLWSPLHF
.,TRBV20-1,TRBJ2-1,few,TGCAGTGCCACCAGTGGGGGGCCGCCGAATGAGCAGTTCTTC,CSATSGGPPNEQFF
TRBD2,TRBV7-8,TRBJ2-1,few,TGTGCCAGCACCTACTGGGCTAGCGGTACTTTCTCCTACAATGAGCAGTTCTTC,CASTYWASGTFSYNEQFF
.,TRBV3-1,TRBJ2-7,.,TGTGCCAGCAGCCAAGGTCCTAGCAGCTCCTACGAGCAGTACTTC,CASSQGPSSSYEQYF
.,TRBV2,TRBJ1-3,.,TGTGCCAGCAGGGCTGGATCTGGAAACACCATATATTTT,CASRAGSGNTIYF
.,TRBV6-2/TRBV6-3,TRBJ1-5,few,TGTGCCAGCAGTTCCTGGGGGGGCAGCCAGCCCCAGCATTTT,CASSSWGGSQPQHF
.,TRBV7-2,TRBJ2-2,few,TGTGCCAGCAGCTTAACCGGGGCTTCGGACACCGGGGAGCTGTTTTTT,CASSLTGASDTGELFF
.,TRBV7-2,TRBJ1-6,.,TGTGCCAGCAGCAACCTGGGACTATCTTCACCCCTCCACTTT,CASSNLGLSSPLHF
TRBD1,TRBV5-1,TRBJ2-3,.,TGCGCCAGCAGCTTGATGGGACAGGGTTCCTCTAGCACAGATACGCAGTATTTT,CASSLMGQGSSSTDTQYF
.,TRBV6-5,TRBJ2-2,few,TGTGCCAGCAGTTTCGGACCCTTAACCGGGGAGCTGTTTTTT,CASSFGPLTGELFF
.,TRBV6-5,TRBJ2-5,.,TGTGCCAGCAGTTACACTATCGGGGCAGGGCAAGAGACCCAGTACTTC,CASSYTIGAGQETQYF
TRBD1,TRBV5-1,TRBJ2-7,few,TGCGCCAGCAGCACCGGACAGGGGGCACTTCCCATCACCTGCGAGCAGTACTTC,CASSTGQGALPITCEQYF
.,TRBV5-1,TRBJ2-5,.,TGCGCCAGCAGCTTGGCTAGACCACCGTACCAAGAGACCCAGTACTTC,CASSLARPPYQETQYF
.,TRBV4-1,TRBJ2-3,.,TGCGCCAGCCAGGGGGGCCATCCCACAGATACGCAGTATTTT,CASQGGHPTDTQYF
TRBD2,TRBV15,TRBJ2-1,.,TGTGCCACCAGCAGAGAACGGACTAGCGTATACAATGAGCAGTTCTTC,CATSRERTSVYNEQFF
TRBD1,TRBV6-5,TRBJ2-7,.,TGTGCCAGCAGTTACCGGGACAGAGCCTACGAGCAGTACTTC,CASSYRDRAYEQYF
.,TRBV10-3,TRBJ1-5,few,TGTGCCATCAGTGCGAATGGGGGATCTGGGCCCCAGCATTTT,CAISANGGSGPQHF
.,TRBV3-1,TRBJ2-2,.,TGTGCCAGCAAGAAACAGGAGAACACCGGGGAGCTGTTTTTT,CASKKQENTGELFF
TRBD2,TRBV7-9,TRBJ2-2,few,TGTGCCAGCAGCCCGCCGACTAGCGGGACCAACACCGGGGAGCTGTTTTTT,CASSPPTSGTNTGELFF
TRBD2,TRBV12-3/TRBV12-4,TRBJ2-7,.,TGTGCCAGCAGTTTACGGGGGGGATCCTACGAGCAGTACTTC,CASSLRGGSYEQYF
.,TRBV5-1,TRBJ2-1,.,TGCGCCAGCAGCTTGGAACTAGCCGCCCTTAATGAGCAGTTCTTC,CASSLELAALNEQFF
TRBD1,TRBV7-6,TRBJ1-2,few,TGTGCCAGCAGCCCAGGACAGGGTTTGCACTATGGCTACACCTTC,CASSPGQGLHYGYTF
.,TRBV5-1,TRBJ1-4,few,TGCGCCAGCAGCTCCGGGACGTCGGGGTTTAATGAAAAACTGTTTTTT,CASSSGTSGFNEKLFF
.,TRBV28,TRBJ1-3,few,TGTGCCAGCAGTTTAGTTCAGAGCTCTGGAAACACCATATATTTT,CASSLVQSSGNTIYF
TRBD2,TRBV7-9,TRBJ2-1,many,TGTGCCAGCAGCTCCTTAGTTCTAGCGGGAGATAATGAGCAGTTCTTC,CASSSLVLAGDNEQFF
.,TRBV2,TRBJ1-2,.,TGTGCCAGCAGTGAATATACTTATGGCTACACCTTC,CASSEYTYGYTF
TRBD2,TRBV6-1,TRBJ2-4,few,TGTGCCAGCAGACGGACTAGCGGGAAGTCTGGAAACATTCAGTACTTC,CASRRTSGKSGNIQYF
TRBD2,TRBV20-1,TRBJ2-7,few,TGCAGTGCTCGCAGACTAGCGGCCTACGAGCAGTACTTC,CSARRLAAYEQYF
.,TRBV7-9,TRBJ2-5,.,TGTGCCAGCAGCTTGAACGCGGTGGAGACCCAGTACTTC,CASSLNAVETQYF
TRBD1,TRBV6-6,TRBJ2-1,many,TGTGCCAGCAGTTCTACAGGGGGCCCGTACAATGAGCAGTTCTTC,CASSSTGGPYNEQFF
.,TRBV12-3/TRBV12-4,TRBJ1-5,.,TGTGCCAGCAGTTCCGGACAATATCACCTCCAGCCCCAGCATTTT,CASSSGQYHLQPQHF
TRBD1,TRBV20-1,TRBJ2-2,.,TGCAGTGCTAGAACCGGACAGGGGATAACCGGGGAGCTGTTTTTT,CSARTGQGITGELFF
TRBD1,TRBV4-1,TRBJ2-1,.,TGCGCCAGCAGCCAGAGGGAGATGACAGGGGGGGCTGAGCAGTTCTTC,CASSQREMTGGAEQFF
.,TRBV10-3,TRBJ2-5,few,TGTGCCATCAGTGAGTCAGGTGCGGAGACCCAGTACTTC,CAISESGAETQYF